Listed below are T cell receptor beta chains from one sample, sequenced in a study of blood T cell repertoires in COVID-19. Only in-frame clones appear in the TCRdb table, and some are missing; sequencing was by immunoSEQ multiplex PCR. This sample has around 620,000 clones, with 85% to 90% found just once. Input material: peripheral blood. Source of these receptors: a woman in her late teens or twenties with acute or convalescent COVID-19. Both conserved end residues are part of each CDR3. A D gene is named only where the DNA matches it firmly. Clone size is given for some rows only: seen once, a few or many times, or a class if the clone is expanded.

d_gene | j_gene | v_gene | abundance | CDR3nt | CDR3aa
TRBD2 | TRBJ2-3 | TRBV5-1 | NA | TGCGCCAGCAGCTTACAATCGGGACTACCCACAGATACGCAGTATTTT | CASSLQSGLPTDTQYF
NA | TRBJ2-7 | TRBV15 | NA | TGTGCCACCAGCAGAGATGCGCGGTCTGCGGGCGAGCAGTACTTC | CATSRDARSAGEQYF
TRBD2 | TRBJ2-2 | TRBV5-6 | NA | TGTGCCAGCAGCTGGGGACTAGGGGAGCTGTTTTTT | CASSWGLGELFF
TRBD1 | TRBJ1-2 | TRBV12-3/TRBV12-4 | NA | TGTGCCAGCAGACCGGGACAGGGAGGTGGCTACACCTTC | CASRPGQGGGYTF
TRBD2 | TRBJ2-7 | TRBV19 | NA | TGTGCCAGTAGTATGGCCTCTAGCGGGGGGATGTACGAGCAGTACTTC | CASSMASSGGMYEQYF
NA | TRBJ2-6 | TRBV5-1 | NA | TGCGCCAGCTCATTCGACCTGGGACACAAGAACGTCCTGACTTTC | CASSFDLGHKNVLTF
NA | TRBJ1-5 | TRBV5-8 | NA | TGTGCCAGCAGCTTGGAGTGGGGGCACAATCAGCCCCAGCATTTT | CASSLEWGHNQPQHF
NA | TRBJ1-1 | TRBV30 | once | TGTGCCTGGAGTGTAAGCTTATTGAACACTGAAGCTTTCTTT | CAWSVSLLNTEAFF
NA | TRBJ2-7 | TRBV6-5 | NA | TGTGCCAGCAGTTGGTCAGGGGATTACGAGCAGTACTTC | CASSWSGDYEQYF
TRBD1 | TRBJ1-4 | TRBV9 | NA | TGTGCCAGCAGCTCCTACAGGGGCGAAAAACTGTTTTTT | CASSSYRGEKLFF
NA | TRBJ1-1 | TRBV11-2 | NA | TGTGCCAGCAGCTTAGGAAGGGGTAGGAACACTGAAGCTTTCTTT | CASSLGRGRNTEAFF
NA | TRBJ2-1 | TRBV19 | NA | TGTGCCAGTAGTATCGCCGACTCCATGCAGTTCTTC | CASSIADSMQFF
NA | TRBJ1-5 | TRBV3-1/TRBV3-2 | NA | TGTGCCAGCAGCCAAGGCTCGACAGCAAATCAGCCCCAGCATTTT | CASSQGSTANQPQHF
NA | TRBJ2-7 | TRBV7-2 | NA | TGTGCCAGCAGCTTAGTAGGGGTCTACGAGCAGTACTTC | CASSLVGVYEQYF
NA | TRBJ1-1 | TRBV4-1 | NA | TGCGCCAGCAGCCAAGATAGCCAGCCACACACTGAAGCTTTCTTT | CASSQDSQPHTEAFF
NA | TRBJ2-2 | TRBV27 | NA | TGTGCCAGCAGTTTATTTCGGGGGACCGGGGAGCTGTTTTTT | CASSLFRGTGELFF
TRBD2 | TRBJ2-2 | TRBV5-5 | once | TGTGCCAGCATCAAACTAGCGGGGACCGGGGAGCTGTTTTTT | CASIKLAGTGELFF
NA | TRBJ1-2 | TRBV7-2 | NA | TGTGCCAGCAGCTTAGTGGCCAGGGATTATGGCTACACCTTC | CASSLVARDYGYTF
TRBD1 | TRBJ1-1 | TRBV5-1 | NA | TGCGCCAGCAGCTTCACAGGGGGCGGAAGCACTGAAGCTTTCTTT | CASSFTGGGSTEAFF
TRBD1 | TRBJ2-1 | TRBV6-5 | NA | TGTGCCAGCACCCCAGGGGGCCTGTACAATGAGCAGTTCTTC | CASTPGGLYNEQFF
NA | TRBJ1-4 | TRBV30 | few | TGTGCCTGGGGGGGGGATACGGGAACTAATGAAAAACTGTTTTTT | CAWGGDTGTNEKLFF
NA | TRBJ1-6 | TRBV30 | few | TGTGCCTGGGGAGAGGGGTGGTCACCCCTCCACTTT | CAWGEGWSPLHF
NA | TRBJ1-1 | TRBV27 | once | TGTGCCAGCAGTTTGACGCCCAGCGGGACTGAAGCTTTCTTT | CASSLTPSGTEAFF
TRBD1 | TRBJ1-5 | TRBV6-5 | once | TGTGCCAGCAGTCAGGGGGTCGGCCAGCCCCAGCATTTT | CASSQGVGQPQHF
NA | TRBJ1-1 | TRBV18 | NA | TGTGCCAGCTCACCCGGGTCCAACACTGAAGCTTTCTTT | CASSPGSNTEAFF
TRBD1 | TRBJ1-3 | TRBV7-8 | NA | TGTGCCAGCAGCCCCGGGACAGGGGGCTTTTCGAACACCATATATTTT | CASSPGTGGFSNTIYF
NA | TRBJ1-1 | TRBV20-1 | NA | TGCAGTGCTAGCACCAGTGAAGCTTTCTTT | CSASTSEAFF
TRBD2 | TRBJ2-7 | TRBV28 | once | TGTGCCAGCAGTTTATGGACGACTAGCCCCTCAGGCGAGCAGTACTTC | CASSLWTTSPSGEQYF
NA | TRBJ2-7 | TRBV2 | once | TGTGCCAGCAGTGGGCGGACACCATACTACGAGCAGTACTTC | CASSGRTPYYEQYF
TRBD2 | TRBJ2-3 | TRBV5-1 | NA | TGCGCCAGCAGCCAGACTATGGGACTAGCGGAAGTGTCAGATACGCAGTATTTT | CASSQTMGLAEVSDTQYF
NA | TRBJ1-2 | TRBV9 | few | TGTGCCAGCAGCGTAGTAGAGTCCGGGAATGGCTACACCTTC | CASSVVESGNGYTF
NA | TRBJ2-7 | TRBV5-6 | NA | TGTGCCAGCAGCTTTCGTCGTGGGCCAAAAACCTACGAGCAGTACTTC | CASSFRRGPKTYEQYF
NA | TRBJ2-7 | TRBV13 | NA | TGTGCCAGCAGCTTGGGGAGCTCCTACGAGCAGTACTTC | CASSLGSSYEQYF
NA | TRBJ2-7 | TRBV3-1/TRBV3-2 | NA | TGTGCCAGCAGCCAAGCGGGCGGGGCTCCCTACGAGCAGTACTTC | CASSQAGGAPYEQYF
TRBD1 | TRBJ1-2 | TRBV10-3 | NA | TGTGCCATCAGTGTCGGACAGGGGAACTATGGCTACACCTTC | CAISVGQGNYGYTF
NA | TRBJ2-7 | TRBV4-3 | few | TGCGCCAGCAGCCAAGAGGCAGGTCTGGAGCAGTACTTC | CASSQEAGLEQYF
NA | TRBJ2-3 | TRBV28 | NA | TGTGCCAGCAATCATGAGAGCGTGAGGGGGGGGGATACGCAGTATTTT | CASNHESVRGGDTQYF
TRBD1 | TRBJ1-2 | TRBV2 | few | TGTGCCAGCAGACCGAGGACAGGGGCGAACTATGGCTACACCTTC | CASRPRTGANYGYTF
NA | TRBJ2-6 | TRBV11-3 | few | TGTGCCAGCAGCTTAACAGGGACTGGGGCCAACGTCCTGACTTTC | CASSLTGTGANVLTF
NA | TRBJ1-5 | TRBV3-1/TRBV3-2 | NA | TGTGCCAGCAGCCAACGGGGGTTCAATCAGCCCCAGCATTTT | CASSQRGFNQPQHF
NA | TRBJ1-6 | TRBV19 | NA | TGTGCCAGTGGTCAGGGTTTAGGCTCACCCCTCCACTTT | CASGQGLGSPLHF
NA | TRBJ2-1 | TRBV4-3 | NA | TGCGCCAGCAGCCAAGGGGGCAGTTCCCATGAGCAGTTCTTC | CASSQGGSSHEQFF
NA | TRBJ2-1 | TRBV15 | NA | TGTGCCACCAGCAGAGATCGGGGGATTGGTGCGGAGCAGTTCTTC | CATSRDRGIGAEQFF
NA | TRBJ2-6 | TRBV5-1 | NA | TGCGCCAGCAGCCCCAGCTCATGGGGGGCTGGGGCCAACGTCCTGACTTTC | CASSPSSWGAGANVLTF
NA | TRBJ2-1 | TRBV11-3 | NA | TGTGCCAGCAGCTTAGCAAACTCCTACAATGAGCAGTTCTTC | CASSLANSYNEQFF
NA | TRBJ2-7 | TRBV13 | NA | TGTGCCAGCAGCTTAGGCCTACTCGGAGGGGGCGACTACGAGCAGTACTTC | CASSLGLLGGGDYEQYF
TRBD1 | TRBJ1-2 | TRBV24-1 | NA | TGTGCCACCAGTGAACCGGGACAGGGGAATGGCTACACCTTC | CATSEPGQGNGYTF
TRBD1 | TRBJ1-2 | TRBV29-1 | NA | TGCAGCGTTCGACGGACAGGGGGCTCAACCTTCTTC | CSVRRTGGSTFF
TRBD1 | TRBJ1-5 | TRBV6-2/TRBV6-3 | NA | TGTGCCAGCAGCCTCCGGGACAGGGCGGGCAATCAGCCCCAGCATTTT | CASSLRDRAGNQPQHF
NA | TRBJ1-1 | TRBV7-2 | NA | TGTGCCAGCAGCTTGGCATCCCCGAACACTGAAGCTTTCTTT | CASSLASPNTEAFF
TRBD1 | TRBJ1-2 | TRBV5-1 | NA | TGCGCCAGCAGACGGACAGGGGACTATGGCTACACCTTC | CASRRTGDYGYTF
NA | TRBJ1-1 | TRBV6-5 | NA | TGTGCCAGCAGTTACCGCCAACATGTGAACACTGAAGCTTTCTTT | CASSYRQHVNTEAFF
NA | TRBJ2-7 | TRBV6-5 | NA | TGTGCCAGCAGTTACAACAAGGCAGGAGGCTTATACGAGCAGTACTTC | CASSYNKAGGLYEQYF
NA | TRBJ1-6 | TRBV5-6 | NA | TGTGCCAGCAGACCCGGACTGGCCACCTATAATTCACCCCTCCACTTT | CASRPGLATYNSPLHF
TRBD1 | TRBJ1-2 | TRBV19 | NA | TGTGCCAGTAGTATAACGGGACAGGCGACCCCTTTGGCCGGCTACACCTTC | CASSITGQATPLAGYTF